These 20 T cell receptor beta chains came from one sample sequenced in a study of blood T cell repertoires in COVID-19. Clones were read by immunoSEQ multiplex PCR, and TCRdb kept only the in-frame ones, dropping some. The profile shows hundreds of thousands of clones, 89% of them singletons. The sequenced sample was PBMCs or T cells enriched from blood (not recorded which). These receptors were taken from a man in his sixties who had recovered from COVID-19.

This clone has more than one count but fewer than ten. V and J are TRBV6-2 or TRBV6-3 and TRBJ2-7; TRBD2 matches 7 bases. Looked up from germline, CDR1 is MNHEY and CDR2 is SVGEGT. The J segment lost 0 bases and the V segment lost 0 bases, leaving 8 bases of the junction unmatched. The CDR3 spans 17 residues. The CDR3 DNA sequence: TGTGCCAGCAGTTACTCGAATGCGGGGGAGAGCTCCTACGAGCAGTACTTC. Protein product: CASSYSNAGESSYEQYF.

This rearrangement joins TRBV28 to TRBJ2-1, with D unresolved. Trimming pared 5 bases from V and 4 bases from J, leaving 18 bases between. This CDR3 has 16 amino acids. Per the germline V gene, CDR1 is MDHEN and CDR2 is SYDVKM. CDR3 nucleotide sequence: TGTGCCAGCAGTCTCCACCCCGGTGGGCTTTACAATGAGCAGTTCTTC. The encoded protein is CASSLHPGGLYNEQFF.

The chain carries TRBV28 and TRBJ2-3; weak D call: TRBD1 (6 bases). The germline V gene encodes CDR1 MDHEN and CDR2 SYDVKM. V was cut by 3 bases and J by 1 base, with 14 bases left in between. The CDR3 loop spans 16 amino acids. The CDR3 DNA reads TGTGCCAGCAGTTTTAGCCGACAGGAGGGCACAGATACGCAGTATTTT. Its protein is CASSFSRQEGTDTQYF.

V gene TRBV6-5 combines with J gene TRBJ1-6, with D possibly being TRBD1 (5 bases). The CDR3 totals 14 residues. Germline V gene sequence: CDR1 MNHEY, CDR2 SVGAGI. With 3 bases removed from V and 6 bases from J, the gap between germline ends came to 9 bases. The CDR3 DNA is TGTGCCAGCAGTTATGACAGAATTAATTCACCCCTCCACTTT. It encodes CASSYDRINSPLHF.

This clone appeared a single time. CDR3: CASSFQGRIYTEAFF. The CDR3, as DNA: TGTGCCAGCAGTTTTCAGGGGCGAATCTACACTGAAGCTTTCTTT. The chain has TRBV27 and TRBJ1-1; possible D gene TRBD1, 6 bases. Looked up from germline, CDR1 is MNHEY and CDR2 is SMNVEV (reference sequence). V lost 3 bases and J lost 3, with 14 bases in between. This CDR3 spans 15 amino acids.

This chain connects TRBV28 to TRBJ1-1, with D possibly being TRBD1 (5 bases). Trimming pared 2 bases from V and 5 bases from J, leaving 9 bases between. The CDR3 spans 13 residues. Germline CDR1 is MDHEN and CDR2 is SYDVKM. CDR3 DNA sequence: TGTGCCAGCAGTTTACTCGGGGGGACTGAAGCTTTCTTT. Translated: CASSLLGGTEAFF.

J is TRBJ2-7 and V is TRBV5-1; a possible D gene is TRBD2 (6 bases). Germline V gives CDR1 SGHRS, CDR2 YFSETQ. Trimming took off 0 bases at V and 0 bases at J, with 10 bases between the two ends. CDR3 length equals 15 residues. The CDR3 spells CASSLVWGGSYEQYF. CDR3 DNA: TGCGCCAGCAGCTTGGTGTGGGGAGGCTCCTACGAGCAGTACTTC.

J is TRBJ1-3 and V is TRBV5-1; D gene unclear. Per germline, CDR1 SGHRS and CDR2 YFSETQ. This CDR3 region has 14 residues. V lost 6 bases and J lost 8, with 18 bases in between. The CDR3 protein is CASNPLGGSDTIYF. In DNA form, the CDR3 reads TGCGCCAGCAACCCCCTGGGAGGGAGCGACACCATATATTTT.

This chain connects TRBV11-2 to TRBJ1-3; weak D call: TRBD1 (6 bases). CDR3 length: 16 amino acids. CDR1 SGHAT and CDR2 FQNNGV come from the germline V gene. Trimming removed 4 bases from V and 4 bases from J, with 17 bases in between. CDR3 sequence: CASSSGGPGGGNTIYF. CDR3 in DNA: TGTGCCAGCAGCTCCGGGGGGCCCGGGGGCGGAAACACCATATATTTT.

The chain carries TRBV5-6 and TRBJ2-1; 15 bases agree with TRBD2. The CDR3 runs 17 residues. Trimming took 4 bases from V and 6 from J; bases not matched to a gene: 8. Germline V lookup: CDR1 SGHDT, CDR2 YYEEEE. The CDR3 DNA sequence: TGTGCCAGCAGCCCCCCCCCGGGACTAGCGGGAGGCAATGAGCAGTTCTTC. It is translated as CASSPPPGLAGGNEQFF.

This clone was observed a single time. The chain employs TRBV28 and TRBJ2-7, with 7 positions matching TRBD1. Germline V gene data show CDR1 as MDHEN and CDR2 as SYDVKM. There are 13 residues in the CDR3. J gave up 5 bases and V 7 bases, and 8 bases lay outside the gene matches. The CDR3 loop reads CASTVDRRNEQYF. The CDR3 nucleotides read TGTGCCAGCACTGTGGACAGGCGGAACGAGCAGTACTTC. Supplemented by reference TRBV28 and TRBJ2-7, the full variable domain reads DVKVTQSSRYLVKRTGEKVFLECVQDMDHENMFWYRQDPGLGLRLIYFSYDVKMKEKGDIPEGYSVSREKKERFSLILESASTNQTSMYLCASTVDRRNEQYFGPGTRLTVT.

The chain uses TRBV4-3 and TRBJ2-3; 9 nucleotides align to TRBD2. The CDR3 consists of 16 residues. J was trimmed by 0 bases and V by 1 base; bases with no gene match: 2. The V gene's germline CDR1 is LGHNA and CDR2 YSLEER. The CDR3 region is CASSQGLADSTDTQYF. Here the CDR3 DNA reads TGCGCCAGCAGCCAAGGACTAGCGGACAGCACAGATACGCAGTATTTT.

This clone was recorded a few times. The chain couples TRBV6-1 to TRBJ1-1, with D possibly being TRBD1 (5 bases). CDR1 and CDR2 (germline): MNHNS, SASEGT. V gave up 3 bases and J gave up 6 bases, with 14 bases separating them. This CDR3 spans 14 amino acids. For the CDR3, the DNA is TGTGCCAGCAGTGAGGTAGCGGGACCGGCTGAAGCTTTCTTT. Its protein is CASSEVAGPAEAFF.

The chain uses TRBV6-5 and TRBJ1-5; D possibly corresponds to TRBD1 (6 bases). V was cut by 1 base and J by 0 bases, with 7 bases left in between. Germline V gene data show CDR1 as MNHEY and CDR2 as SVGAGI. This CDR3 has 15 residues. CDR3 nucleotide sequence: TGTGCCAGCAGTTACTACAGGGATAGCAATCAGCCCCAGCATTTT. It codes for CASSYYRDSNQPQHF.

The chain recombines TRBV2 with TRBJ1-5; D unresolved. V lost 2 bases, J lost 2 bases, and 10 bases lay in between. Looked up from germline, CDR1 is SNHLY and CDR2 is FYNNEI. This CDR3 spans 15 amino acids. The CDR3 loop reads CASSEWEYGNQPQHF. The DNA for the CDR3 is TGTGCCAGCAGTGAATGGGAGTACGGCAATCAGCCCCAGCATTTT.

J is TRBJ2-7 and V is TRBV19, with D tentatively TRBD1 (5 bases). The CDR3 is 14 amino acids. V lost 6 bases and J 1 base, leaving 13 bases between the germline ends. Germline CDR1 LNHDA, CDR2 SQIVND (reference sequence). The CDR3 nucleotides are TGTGCCAGTAGCAGGGCACCCCAATCCTACGAGCAGTACTTC. It yields the protein CASSRAPQSYEQYF.

The genes are TRBV7-2 and TRBJ1-5, with D perhaps matching TRBD1 (6 bases). Trimming cost V 6 bases and J 3 bases, with 12 bases left between them. Germline values: CDR1 SGHTA, CDR2 FQGNSA. The CDR3 totals 14 residues. The CDR3: CASSRDTANQPQHF. The DNA for the CDR3 is TGTGCCAGCAGTCGGGACACCGCCAATCAGCCCCAGCATTTT.

The V gene is TRBV5-1, the J gene TRBJ2-3; tentative D call: TRBD2 (5 bases). V was pared by 1 base and J by 2 bases, with 14 bases between. Per the germline V gene, CDR1 is SGHRS and CDR2 is YFSETQ. The CDR3 runs 16 residues. The CDR3 sequence: CASSLRAGEATDTQYF. The CDR3 nucleotides are TGCGCCAGCAGCTTGAGGGCGGGCGAGGCCACAGATACGCAGTATTTT.

V gene TRBV12-2 combines with J gene TRBJ2-7; TRBD1, the D gene given by the table, was not confirmed from the DNA. TRBV12-2 is labeled a pseudogene. The CDR3 is 15 residues long. This CDR3 reads CASRSPDRVGAEQYF. The CDR3 DNA sequence: TGTGCAAGTCGCTCCCCCGACAGGGTCGGGGCCGAGCAGTACTTC.

The chain couples TRBV24-1 to TRBJ2-7; tentative D call: TRBD2 (5 bases). In germline, CDR1 is KGHDR, CDR2 SFDVKD. Trimming pared 3 bases from V and 3 bases from J, leaving 32 bases between. This CDR3 is 21 amino acids long. This CDR3 is CATSDRVGRPSPLSGDYEQYF. In DNA form, the CDR3 reads TGTGCCACCAGTGATCGAGTTGGAAGACCTAGCCCCCTGTCTGGCGACTACGAGCAGTACTTC.